A single sample is the source of the 5 T cell receptor beta chains below, sequenced in a study of blood T cell repertoires in COVID-19. Here immunoSEQ multiplex PCR was the method, and the copy in TCRdb shows in-frame clones only, minus some. The data show 200,000 or so clones, about 87% seen once. Sequenced material: PBMCs or T cells enriched from blood (not recorded which). These receptors all stem from a woman in her thirties who had recovered from COVID-19.

The V call is TRBV12-5, the J call TRBJ1-2; D is perhaps TRBD1 (5 bases). Germline loops: CDR1 LGHNT, CDR2 FRNRAP. CDR3 length equals 15 residues. V was pared by 0 bases and J by 7 bases, with 15 bases between. For the CDR3, the DNA is TGTGCTAGTGGTTTGGTGGGGGGGAGCTTCTCTGGCTACACCTTC. The encoded protein is CASGLVGGSFSGYTF.

CDR3 in DNA: TGTGCCAGCAGCTTAACGACAGGAAATGGCTACACCTTC. Its protein is CASSLTTGNGYTF. The rearrangement joins TRBV7-3 to TRBJ1-2; D perhaps matches TRBD1 (6 bases). Germline V gives CDR1 SGHTA, CDR2 FQGTGA. The CDR3 totals 13 residues. The V end lost 0 bases, the J end lost 6 bases, and 8 bases lay between the germline ends. Combining the CDR3 with reference TRBV7-3 and TRBJ1-2 gives the whole variable domain GAGVSQTPSNKVTEKGKYVELRCDPISGHTALYWYRQSLGQGPEFLIYFQGTGAADDSGLPNDRFFAVRPEGSVSTLKIQRTERGDSAVYLCASSLTTGNGYTFGSGTRLTVV.

The J gene is TRBJ1-4, the V gene TRBV6-2 or TRBV6-3; maybe TRBD1 (5 bases). V lost 2 bases and J 6 bases, leaving 10 bases between the germline ends. The CDR3 runs 14 residues. Germline CDR1 and CDR2: MNHEY and SVGEGT. The CDR3 region is CASSYGTEDEKLFF. In DNA form, the CDR3 reads TGTGCCAGCAGTTACGGGACTGAGGATGAAAAACTGTTTTTT.

The rearrangement links TRBV5-5 to TRBJ1-5, with TRBD1 identical over 7 bases. The junction had 14 bases not matched to a gene; V was cut back by 4 bases and J by 7 bases. Germline values: CDR1 SGHKS, CDR2 YYEKEE (reference sequence). The CDR3 extends over 16 amino acids. The CDR3 reads CASSPGGLRVGQPQHF. The CDR3 bases are TGTGCCAGCAGCCCAGGGGGACTTCGGGTAGGCCAGCCCCAGCATTTT.

This clone was seen a few times. The V gene is TRBV21-1, the J gene TRBJ2-3; the table's D call, TRBD2, was not checked against the DNA. TRBV21-1 is a recognized pseudogene. The CDR3 spans 18 residues. In nucleotides, the CDR3 is TGTGCCAGCAGCAAAAGGGGCAAAAGGGAGGGTTCCCCAGATACGCAGTATTTT. This sequence encodes CASSKRGKREGSPDTQYF.